This T cell receptor (beta chain) was identified in a study of blood T cell repertoires in COVID-19. Background on the study: Acute and convalescent COVID-19 specimens originated in the United States, Italy and Spain. From T cells, B-cell-depleted T cells, or PBMCs came the material, which was cDNA or gDNA.

The CDR3 has 12 residues. In germline, CDR1 is SQVTM, CDR2 ANQGSEA. V lost 4 bases and J 6 bases, leaving 13 bases between the germline ends. In the original processing: How many nucleated cells were present was estimated from reference gene primer amplification. TCRdb's table, derived via immunoSEQ multiplex PCR, lists solely in-frame clones and lacks some. V, J and clone size are those of that table, while D and trimming were read from the DNA. The sample includes about 42,000 clones, approximately 90% of them seen just once. The sequenced material came from peripheral blood. This TCR derives from an elderly woman in a cohort sampled during active or convalescent COVID-19. This chain connects TRBV29-1 to TRBJ2-7; D may be TRBD1 (6 bases). The DNA of the CDR3 is TGCAGCGTTGGCCCGACAGGCGGCGAGCAGTACTTC. This encodes CSVGPTGGEQYF.